Below, one TCR beta chain is given with its context. The data are from a study of T cell changes during pregnancy in multiple sclerosis. This CDR3 is 14 amino acids long. Germline lookup yields CDR1 SNHLY and CDR2 FYNNEI. J was trimmed by 3 bases and V by 8 bases; bases with no gene match: 7. Using immunoSEQ multiplex PCR, the repertoire was profiled, and TCRdb retains in-frame clones only, with some absent. This repertoire shows 91,000 or so clones, 85% to 95% found once; its top ten account for 2% to 2.5%. The clonotype was recovered from a female donor with multiple sclerosis, enrolled in a pregnancy study. The sample was peripheral blood, taken after pregnancy. The chain employs TRBV2 and TRBJ1-1, with 9 nucleotides matching TRBD1. CDR3 sequence: CASYPGQGDTEAFF. As DNA, the CDR3 is TGTGCCAGCTATCCGGGACAGGGAGACACTGAAGCTTTCTTT.